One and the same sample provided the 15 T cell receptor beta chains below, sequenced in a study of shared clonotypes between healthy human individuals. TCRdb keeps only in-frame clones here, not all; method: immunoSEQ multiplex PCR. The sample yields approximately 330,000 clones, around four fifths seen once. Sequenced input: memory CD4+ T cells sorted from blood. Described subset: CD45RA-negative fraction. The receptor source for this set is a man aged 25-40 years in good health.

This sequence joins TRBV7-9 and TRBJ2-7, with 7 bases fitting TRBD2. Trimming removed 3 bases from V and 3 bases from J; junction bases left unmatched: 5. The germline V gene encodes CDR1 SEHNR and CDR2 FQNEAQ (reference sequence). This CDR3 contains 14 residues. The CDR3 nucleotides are TGTGCCAGCAGCTTTCGAGGGAGGGACTACGAGCAGTACTTC. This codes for CASSFRGRDYEQYF. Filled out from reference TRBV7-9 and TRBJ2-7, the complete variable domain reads DTGVSQNPRHKITKRGQNVTFRCDPISEHNRLYWYRQTLGQGPEFLTYFQNEAQLEKSRLLSDRFSAERPKGSFSTLEIQRTEQGDSAMYLCASSFRGRDYEQYFGPGTRLTVT.

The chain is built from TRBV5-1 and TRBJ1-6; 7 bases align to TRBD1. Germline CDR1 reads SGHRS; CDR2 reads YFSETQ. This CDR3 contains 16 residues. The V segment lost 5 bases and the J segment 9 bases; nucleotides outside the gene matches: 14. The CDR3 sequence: CASRPIYDRERSPLHF. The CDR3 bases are TGCGCCAGCAGACCAATATACGACAGGGAACGTTCACCCCTCCACTTT.

CDR3 in amino acids: CASSEIIGSTGANVLTF. As DNA, the CDR3 is TGTGCCAGCAGTGAAATAATCGGGTCTACTGGGGCCAACGTCCTGACTTTC. The V gene is TRBV2, the J gene TRBJ2-6; D unresolved. Germline V gene sequence: CDR1 SNHLY, CDR2 FYNNEI. The V and J ends lost 2 bases and 2 bases respectively, with 13 bases between them. The CDR3 runs to 17 residues.

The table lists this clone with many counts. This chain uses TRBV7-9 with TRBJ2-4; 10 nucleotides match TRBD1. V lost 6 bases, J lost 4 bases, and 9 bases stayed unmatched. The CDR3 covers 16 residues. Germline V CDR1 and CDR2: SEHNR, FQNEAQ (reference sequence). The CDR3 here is CASRTGTGVGKNIQYF. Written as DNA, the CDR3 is TGTGCCAGCAGAACCGGGACAGGGGTAGGGAAAAACATTCAGTACTTC. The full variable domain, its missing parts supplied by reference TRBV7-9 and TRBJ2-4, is DTGVSQNPRHKITKRGQNVTFRCDPISEHNRLYWYRQTLGQGPEFLTYFQNEAQLEKSRLLSDRFSAERPKGSFSTLEIQRTEQGDSAMYLCASRTGTGVGKNIQYFGAGTRLSVL.

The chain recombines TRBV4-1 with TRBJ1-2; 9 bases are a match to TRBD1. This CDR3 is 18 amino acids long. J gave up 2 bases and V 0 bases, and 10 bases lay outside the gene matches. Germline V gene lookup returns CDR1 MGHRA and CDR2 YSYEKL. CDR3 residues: CASSQEVRDRVLNYGYTF. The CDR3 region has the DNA TGCGCCAGCAGCCAAGAAGTTCGGGACAGGGTCCTCAACTATGGCTACACCTTC.

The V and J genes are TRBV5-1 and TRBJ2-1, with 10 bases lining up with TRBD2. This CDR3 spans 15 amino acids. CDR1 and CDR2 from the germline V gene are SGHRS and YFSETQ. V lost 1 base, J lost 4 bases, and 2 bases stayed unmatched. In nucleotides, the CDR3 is TGCGCCAGCAGCTTGTCACTAGCGGGGTACAATGAGCAGTTCTTC. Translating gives CASSLSLAGYNEQFF.

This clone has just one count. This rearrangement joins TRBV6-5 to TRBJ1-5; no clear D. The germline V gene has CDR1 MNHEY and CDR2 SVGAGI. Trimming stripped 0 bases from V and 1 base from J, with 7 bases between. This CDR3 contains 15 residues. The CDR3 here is CASSYSIASNQPQHF. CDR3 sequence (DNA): TGTGCCAGCAGTTACTCGATAGCAAGCAATCAGCCCCAGCATTTT.

The DNA of the CDR3 is TGTGCCAGCAGCTTTAGGGTAGCGGGGTACAATGAGCAGTTCTTC. Residues: CASSFRVAGYNEQFF. The J gene is TRBJ2-1, the V gene TRBV5-6, with TRBD2 matching 8 bases. Germline CDR1 and CDR2: SGHDT and YYEEEE. V gave up 2 bases and J gave up 4 bases; unmatched junction bases: 5. The CDR3 has 15 residues.

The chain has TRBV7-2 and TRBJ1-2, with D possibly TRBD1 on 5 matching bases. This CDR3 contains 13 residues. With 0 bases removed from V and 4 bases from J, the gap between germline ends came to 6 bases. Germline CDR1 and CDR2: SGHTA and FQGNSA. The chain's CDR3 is CASSLAGPYGYTF. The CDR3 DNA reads TGTGCCAGCAGCTTAGCGGGGCCCTATGGCTACACCTTC.

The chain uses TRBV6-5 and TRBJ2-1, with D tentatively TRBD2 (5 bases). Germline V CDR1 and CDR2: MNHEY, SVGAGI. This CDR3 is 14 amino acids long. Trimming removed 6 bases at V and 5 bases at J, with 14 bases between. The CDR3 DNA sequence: TGTGCCAGCAGGTCTCACCTAGCAGACAATGAGCAGTTCTTC. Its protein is CASRSHLADNEQFF.

This CDR3 reads CASSLERGTTDTQYF. As DNA, the CDR3 is TGCGCCAGCAGCTTGGAAAGGGGGACCACAGATACGCAGTATTTT. The chain combines TRBV5-1 with TRBJ2-3, with D perhaps TRBD1 (6 bases). V lost 0 bases and J lost 2, with 10 bases in between. The CDR3 extends over 15 amino acids. The germline V gene encodes CDR1 SGHRS and CDR2 YFSETQ.

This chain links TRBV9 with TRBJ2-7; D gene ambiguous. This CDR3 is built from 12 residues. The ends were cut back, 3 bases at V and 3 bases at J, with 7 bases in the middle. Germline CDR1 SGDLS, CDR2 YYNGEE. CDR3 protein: CASSANSYEQYF. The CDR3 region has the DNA TGTGCCAGCAGCGCAAACAGCTACGAGCAGTACTTC.

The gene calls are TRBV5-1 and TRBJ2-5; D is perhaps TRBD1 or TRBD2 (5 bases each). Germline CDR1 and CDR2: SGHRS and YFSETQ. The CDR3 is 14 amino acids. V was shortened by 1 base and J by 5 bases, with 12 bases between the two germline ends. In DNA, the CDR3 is TGCGCCAGCAGCTTGCTGTTTGAGGGGGAGACCCAGTACTTC. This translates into CASSLLFEGETQYF.

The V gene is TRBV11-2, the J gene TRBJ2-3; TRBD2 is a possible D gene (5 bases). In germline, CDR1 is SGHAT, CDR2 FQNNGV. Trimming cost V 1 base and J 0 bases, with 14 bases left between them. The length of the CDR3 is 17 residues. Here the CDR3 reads CASSLGILAASTDTQYF. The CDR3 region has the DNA TGTGCCAGCAGCTTAGGGATTCTAGCAGCGAGCACAGATACGCAGTATTTT.

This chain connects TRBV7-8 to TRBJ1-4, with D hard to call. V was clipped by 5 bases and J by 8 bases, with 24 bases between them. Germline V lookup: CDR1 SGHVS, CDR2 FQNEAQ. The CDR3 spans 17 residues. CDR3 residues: CASSPPYPQIGWEKLFF. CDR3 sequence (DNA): TGTGCCAGCAGCCCCCCATATCCCCAGATTGGGTGGGAAAAACTGTTTTTT.